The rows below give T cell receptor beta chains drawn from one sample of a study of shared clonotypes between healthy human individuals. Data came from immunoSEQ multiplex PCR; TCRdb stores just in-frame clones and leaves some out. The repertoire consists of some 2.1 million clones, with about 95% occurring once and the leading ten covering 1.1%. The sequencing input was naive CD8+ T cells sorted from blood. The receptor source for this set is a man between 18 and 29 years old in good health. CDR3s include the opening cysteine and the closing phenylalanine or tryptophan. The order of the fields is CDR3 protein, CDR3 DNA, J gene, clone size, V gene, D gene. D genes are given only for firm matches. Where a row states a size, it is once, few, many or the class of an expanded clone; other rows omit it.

CASSLAYRVDEQYF | TGCGCCAGCAGCTTGGCCTACAGGGTCGACGAGCAGTACTTC | TRBJ2-7 | NA | TRBV5-1 | NA
CASSGRSAPRDYTEAFF | TGTGCCAGCAGCGGGCGGAGCGCCCCAAGGGATTACACTGAAGCTTTCTTT | TRBJ1-1 | NA | TRBV9 | NA
CASSSVPWEQYF | TGTGCCAGCAGCTCGGTACCGTGGGAGCAGTACTTC | TRBJ2-7 | NA | TRBV11-3 | NA
CASSLAGGSQETQYF | TGCGCCAGCAGTCTAGCGGGAGGGTCCCAAGAGACCCAGTACTTC | TRBJ2-5 | NA | TRBV5-1 | TRBD2
CASSLVVNGGNEQFF | TGTGCCAGCAGCTTAGTAGTCAATGGGGGCAATGAGCAGTTCTTC | TRBJ2-1 | NA | TRBV7-9 | NA
CASSSKTGLHEQYF | TGCGCCAGCAGCTCGAAGACGGGGTTACACGAGCAGTACTTC | TRBJ2-7 | NA | TRBV5-1 | NA
CASRFESLDTQYF | TGTGCCAGCAGATTCGAAAGCTTAGATACGCAGTATTTT | TRBJ2-3 | NA | TRBV5-6 | NA
CASSPDSLSYGYTF | TGCGCCAGCAGCCCGGACAGTTTGAGCTATGGCTACACCTTC | TRBJ1-2 | NA | TRBV5-1 | NA
CASKAGDSYNEQFF | TGTGCCAGTAAAGCAGGGGACTCATACAATGAGCAGTTCTTC | TRBJ2-1 | NA | TRBV19 | NA
CASSLESGTGDTQYF | TGTGCCAGCAGCTTAGAGAGCGGGACGGGGGATACGCAGTATTTT | TRBJ2-3 | NA | TRBV7-2 | TRBD2
CASSLPTGSTDTQYF | TGTGCCAGCAGCTTACCTACAGGGAGCACAGATACGCAGTATTTT | TRBJ2-3 | NA | TRBV7-8 | NA
CASSTGETQYF | TGTGCCAGCAGCACCGGAGAGACCCAGTACTTC | TRBJ2-5 | NA | TRBV7-6 | NA
CASRPGGAGESFF | TGCGCCAGCAGACCAGGGGGGGCGGGGGAGAGTTTCTTT | TRBJ1-1 | NA | TRBV4-1 | TRBD1
CASSLELVYEQYF | TGCGCCAGCAGCTTGGAGTTAGTCTACGAGCAGTACTTC | TRBJ2-7 | few | TRBV5-1 | NA
CASSQDTGWGAETQYF | TGCGCCAGCAGCCAAGATACAGGGTGGGGAGCAGAGACCCAGTACTTC | TRBJ2-5 | NA | TRBV4-1 | NA